These 20 T cell receptor beta chains came from one sample sequenced in a study of early T cells in non-severe SARS-CoV-2 infection listed by TCRdb under 2021. Library preparation used 5' RACE. This sample was sequenced with a NextSeq 500. TCRdb reanalyzed the raw reads on its own, using fastp at Q25 for trimming and MiXCR for clone calling, and kept in-frame beta chains. Here each entry gathers all rows of one CDR3 protein and keeps the most common genes and DNA. This sample has about 33,000 distinct CDR3 sequences in its table, and around 4.6% of those were observed once. In total, the top ten clones hold approximately 14% of the sample. Sequencing was done on a sample of whole blood. These receptors originate from an adult who was a healthcare worker with PCR-confirmed SARS-CoV-2 infection or an uninfected control (not recorded which).

This clonotype was detected only a few times. The chain carries TRBV2 and TRBJ1-5, with a possible D match to TRBD1 (6 bases). The CDR3 is 16 amino acids. Germline V gene data show CDR1 as SNHLY and CDR2 as FYNNEI. Trimming shortened V by 5 bases and J by 5 bases, and 19 bases separated the two germline ends. DNA for the CDR3: TGTGCCAGCAGTAAGACCCCAGGGGTTCCGGATCAGCCCCAGCATTTT. It yields the protein CASSKTPGVPDQPQHF.

The chain joins TRBV7-2 to TRBJ1-5, with D tentatively TRBD1 (6 bases). The ends were cut back, 1 base at V and 0 bases at J, with 13 bases in the middle. Germline-derived CDR1 and CDR2 are SGHTA and FQGNSA. CDR3 length: 17 amino acids. The CDR3, as DNA: TGTGCCAGCAGCTTAGTCCCTACAGGGAATAGCAATCAGCCCCAGCATTTT. Residues: CASSLVPTGNSNQPQHF.

This clonotype appeared many times. The V and J genes are TRBV3-1 and TRBJ1-2; TRBD1 might be the D (5 bases). Germline CDR1 reads LGHDT; CDR2 reads YNNKEL (reference sequence). The CDR3 is 13 amino acids. V lost 0 bases and J lost 8, with 10 bases in between. The CDR3, as DNA: TGTGCCAGCAGCCAAGATGGGGGTAAAGGCTACACCTTC. Protein: CASSQDGGKGYTF.

This clonotype appeared many times. The V and J genes are TRBV29-1 and TRBJ1-1; D remains unclear. Germline V gene data show CDR1 as SQVTM and CDR2 as ANQGSEA. The length of the CDR3 is 11 residues. This chain's CDR3 is CSVALNTEAFF. The CDR3 DNA sequence: TGCAGTGTGGCGTTGAACACTGAAGCTTTCTTT.

This clonotype came up a few times. The chain recombines TRBV7-6 with TRBJ2-2, with D perhaps TRBD2 (5 bases). The CDR3 has 16 residues. Germline V lookup: CDR1 SGHVS, CDR2 FNYEAQ. Trimming took 5 bases from V and 0 from J, leaving 13 bases between them. CDR3 amino acids: CASSGGLGTNTGELFF. CDR3 coding DNA: TGTGCCAGCAGCGGCGGGCTGGGTACGAACACCGGGGAGCTGTTTTTT.

This clonotype was recorded at least ten times. The chain has TRBV4-3 and TRBJ1-4; 9 bases match TRBD1. The CDR3 totals 16 residues. Germline V lookup: CDR1 LGHNA, CDR2 YSLEER. Trimming took 0 bases from V and 9 from J; bases not matched to a gene: 8. CDR3 nucleotide sequence: TGCGCCAGCAGCCAAGAGGGAACAGGGGGCCGGAAAAAACTGTTTTTT. It translates to CASSQEGTGGRKKLFF.

This clonotype appeared a few times. The V call is TRBV7-3, the J call TRBJ2-3, with a possible D match to TRBD1 (6 bases). Germline lookup yields CDR1 SGHTA and CDR2 FQGTGA. CDR3 length: 16 residues. V was clipped by 4 bases and J by 6 bases, with 20 bases between them. CDR3 sequence: CASSSHSGAQGDTQYF. CDR3 coding DNA: TGTGCCAGCAGCTCCCACTCAGGGGCCCAGGGTGATACGCAGTATTTT.

The sample holds many counts of this clonotype. The rearrangement uses TRBV20-1 and TRBJ1-4; D may be TRBD1 (6 bases). Germline CDR1 DFQATT, CDR2 SNEGSKA (reference sequence). Trimming left V 0 bases short and J 8 bases short, with 16 bases between. This CDR3 has 15 amino acids. Here the CDR3 DNA reads TGCAGTGCTAGAGACCTTCGACAGGATGGGGAAAAACTGTTTTTT. Translation: CSARDLRQDGEKLFF.

This clonotype was picked up a small number of times. This sequence joins TRBV7-9 and TRBJ1-1; D call uncertain. V lost 3 bases, J lost 8 bases, and 7 bases lay in between. CDR3 length equals 11 residues. Germline lookup yields CDR1 SEHNR and CDR2 FQNEAQ (reference sequence). The CDR3 sequence is CASSFREEAFF. Written as DNA, the CDR3 is TGTGCCAGCAGCTTCAGAGAGGAAGCTTTCTTT. Filled out from reference TRBV7-9 and TRBJ1-1, the complete variable domain reads DTGVSQNPRHKITKRGQNVTFRCDPISEHNRLYWYRQTLGQGPEFLTYFQNEAQLEKSRLLSDRFSAERPKGSFSTLEIQRTEQGDSAMYLCASSFREEAFFGQGTRLTVV.

The genes are TRBV20-1 and TRBJ1-6; unclear D gene. The germline gives CDR1 DFQATT, CDR2 SNEGSKA (reference sequence). The CDR3 contains 13 residues. Trimming took off 5 bases at V and 5 bases at J, with 10 bases between the two ends. The CDR3 DNA sequence: TGCAGTGCTGTGGCAGAGCATAATTCACCCCTCCACTTT. Amino acid sequence: CSAVAEHNSPLHF.

This clonotype has just a few counts. The V gene is TRBV7-2, the J gene TRBJ1-3; unclear D gene. Trimming cost V 2 bases and J 4 bases, with 6 bases left between them. The germline gives CDR1 SGHTA, CDR2 FQGNSA. This CDR3 spans 13 amino acids. The CDR3 sequence is CASSLLAGNTIYF. The CDR3 DNA is TGTGCCAGCAGCTTACTCGCCGGAAACACCATATATTTT.

This clonotype showed up many times. This chain links TRBV20-1 with TRBJ2-3, with TRBD2 identical over 14 bases. Per germline, CDR1 DFQATT and CDR2 SNEGSKA (reference sequence). The CDR3 totals 18 residues. Trimming cost V 4 bases and J 2 bases; bases outside gene matches: 11. DNA for the CDR3: TGCAGTGCTACCAGCGGGAGACTAGCGGGGGGGAACACAGATACGCAGTATTTT. It is translated as CSATSGRLAGGNTDTQYF.

This clonotype was seen at least ten times. The V call is TRBV6-2 or TRBV6-3, the J call TRBJ1-1; D perhaps matches TRBD1 (5 bases). CDR3 size: 14 residues. V shed 4 bases and J shed 2 bases, with 11 bases lying between them. Germline lookup yields CDR1 MNHEY and CDR2 SVGEGT. The CDR3 is CASSSGTTNTEAFF. The CDR3 DNA follows: TGTGCCAGCAGTTCGGGGACGACAAACACTGAAGCTTTCTTT.

This clonotype was seen many times. The J gene is TRBJ2-2, the V gene TRBV29-1; TRBD1 is a possible D gene (5 bases). Germline CDR1 is SQVTM and CDR2 is ANQGSEA. The CDR3 consists of 14 residues. The V end was cut by 1 base, the J end by 2 bases, with 8 bases between. CDR3 in DNA: TGCAGCGTTGAAGTGACAGTCAACACCGGGGAGCTGTTTTTT. Residues: CSVEVTVNTGELFF.

This chain joins TRBV5-5 and TRBJ2-7; D might be TRBD2 (6 bases). The V gene's germline CDR1 is SGHKS and CDR2 YYEKEE (reference sequence). CDR3 length: 15 amino acids. The V gene lost 4 bases and the J gene lost 0 bases, with 14 bases spanning the gap. CDR3 in DNA: TGTGCCAGCAGCGTCACCGGGACTGACTCCTACGAGCAGTACTTC. This codes for CASSVTGTDSYEQYF.

The table lists this clonotype with many counts. The chain employs TRBV6-5 and TRBJ2-3; a possible D gene is TRBD1 (5 bases). There are 11 residues in the CDR3. Trimming took off 6 bases at V and 8 bases at J, with 9 bases between the two ends. Germline V lookup: CDR1 MNHEY, CDR2 SVGAGI. CDR3 sequence (DNA): TGTGCCAGCAGGATCCAGGGTACGCAGTATTTT. Translated: CASRIQGTQYF.

This clonotype has ten or more counts. The chain carries TRBV11-2 and TRBJ2-5; 11 bases align to TRBD2. There are 14 residues in the CDR3. The J segment lost 6 bases and the V segment lost 1 base, leaving 1 base of the junction unmatched. The germline CDR1 and CDR2 sequences are SGHAT and FQNNGV. This CDR3 is CASSLGLAGKTQYF. CDR3 coding DNA: TGTGCCAGCAGCTTAGGACTAGCGGGGAAGACCCAGTACTTC.

This clonotype was found many times. This chain joins TRBV29-1 and TRBJ2-5; D might be TRBD1 or TRBD2, each matching 5 bases. V shed 6 bases and J shed 4 bases, with 15 bases lying between them. The CDR3 runs to 13 residues. Germline V gene lookup returns CDR1 SQVTM and CDR2 ANQGSEA. CDR3 DNA: TGCAGCGTGGGGACCATTAGGGGAGAGACCCAGTACTTC. It encodes CSVGTIRGETQYF. Supplemented by reference TRBV29-1 and TRBJ2-5, the full variable domain reads SAVISQKPSRDICQRGTSLTIQCQVDSQVTMMFWYRQQPGQSLTLIATANQGSEATYESGFVIDKFPISRPNLTFSTLTVSNMSPEDSSIYLCSVGTIRGETQYFGPGTRLLVL.

This chain links TRBV20-1 with TRBJ2-1, with 8 bases that match TRBD2. J was trimmed by 2 bases and V by 0 bases; bases with no gene match: 3. In germline, CDR1 is DFQATT, CDR2 SNEGSKA (reference sequence). The CDR3 spans 15 residues. CDR3 loop: CSARDPAGAYNEQFF. CDR3 bases: TGCAGTGCTAGAGATCCAGCGGGGGCCTACAATGAGCAGTTCTTC.

The chain is built from TRBV28 and TRBJ1-5; D not certain. CDR3 length equals 14 residues. Looked up from germline, CDR1 is MDHEN and CDR2 is SYDVKM. The V end lost 6 bases, the J end lost 6 bases, and 15 bases lay between the germline ends. The CDR3 DNA follows: TGTGCCAGCAGACCTTCCCTACACGGTCAGCCCCAGCATTTT. It yields the protein CASRPSLHGQPQHF.